The 28 T cell receptor beta chains below were found in one sample sequenced in a study of OX40 agonist ivuxolimab in advanced cancers. Libraries were prepared through the immunoSEQ multiplex PCR assay. Sourced from immuneACCESS, this table was stored by TCRdb with only in-frame sequences that have V and J called. A share of the clones is absent; for the studies checked, an unresolved V gene accounts for under half, and the remainder has no known explanation. Counted in this sample were around 84,000 clones; 90% to 95% of them appeared once. 0.43% of the sample goes to the ten largest clones. The sample consisted of CD4+ or CD8+ T cells sorted from blood, taken in a trial of the OX40 agonist ivuxolimab. These receptors came from an adult with an advanced solid tumor such as melanoma, head and neck, liver or kidney cancer.

The chain has TRBV11-2 and TRBJ2-3; TRBD2 matches at 7 bases. The CDR3 spans 16 residues. The germline CDR1 and CDR2 sequences are SGHAT and FQNNGV. Germline trimming cut 3 bases from V and 2 bases from J; bases unmatched to any gene: 8. CDR3 DNA: TGTGCCAGCAGCTTTTCAGCGGGGACTCTCACAGATACGCAGTATTTT. Amino acids: CASSFSAGTLTDTQYF.

The J gene is TRBJ2-7, the V gene TRBV5-8, with 7 bases matching TRBD2. The CDR3 is made up of 13 amino acids. Trimming at V came to 0 bases and at J to 6 bases, leaving 3 bases not matched to a gene. Germline V CDR1 and CDR2: SGHTS, YDEGEE. The CDR3 nucleotides read TGTGCCAGCAGCTTGGGGGAGGGGCCCGAGCAGTACTTC. Translation: CASSLGEGPEQYF.

This chain connects TRBV19 to TRBJ2-1, with 7 nucleotides matching TRBD2. V shed 6 bases and J 4 bases; nucleotides not matched to a gene: 6. This CDR3 is 14 amino acids long. Germline-derived CDR1 and CDR2 are LNHDA and SQIVND (reference sequence). CDR3 DNA: TGTGCCAGTAGGGGGCTAGCGGATTACAATGAGCAGTTCTTC. This encodes CASRGLADYNEQFF.

The V call is TRBV5-4, the J call TRBJ2-1, with 7 bases identical to TRBD2. After removal of 4 bases from V and 1 base from J, the junction contained 8 bases not matched to a gene. The germline V gene encodes CDR1 SGHNT and CDR2 YYREEE (reference sequence). This CDR3 is 16 amino acids long. The CDR3 sequence: CASSPGGRESYNEQFF. For the CDR3, the DNA is TGTGCCAGCAGCCCGGGTGGGCGGGAGTCCTACAATGAGCAGTTCTTC.

The genes are TRBV28 and TRBJ2-5; 7 bases fit TRBD2. V shed 2 bases and J 2 bases; nucleotides not matched to a gene: 5. This CDR3 is built from 15 residues. Per the germline V gene, CDR1 is MDHEN and CDR2 is SYDVKM. CDR3 in DNA: TGTGCCAGCAGTTTACCGCCGGGACTACAAGAGACCCAGTACTTC. This sequence encodes CASSLPPGLQETQYF. Based on the CDR3 plus reference TRBV28 and TRBJ2-5, the full variable domain is DVKVTQSSRYLVKRTGEKVFLECVQDMDHENMFWYRQDPGLGLRLIYFSYDVKMKEKGDIPEGYSVSREKKERFSLILESASTNQTSMYLCASSLPPGLQETQYFGPGTRLLVL.

The rearrangement uses TRBV6-1 and TRBJ1-2, with D perhaps matching TRBD1 (6 bases). The CDR3 runs 13 residues. The germline V and J ends were trimmed by 7 bases and 2 bases, with 11 bases remaining between them. Germline CDR1 MNHNS, CDR2 SASEGT. The CDR3 sequence: CASTPDRNYGYTF. The CDR3 region has the DNA TGTGCCAGCACCCCCGACAGGAACTATGGCTACACCTTC.

Comments on this clone: Distinct nucleotide sequences in the sample also encode this CDR3. J is TRBJ1-2 and V is TRBV6-1, with 9 bases identical to TRBD1. The CDR3 sequence is 14 residues long. V lost 1 base to trimming and J lost 4 bases; unmatched junction nucleotides: 1. Germline V gene data show CDR1 as MNHNS and CDR2 as SASEGT. In DNA, the CDR3 is TGTGCCAGCAGTGAAGGGACAGGGGTCTATGGCTACACCTTC. This gives the protein CASSEGTGVYGYTF.

As for this clone: This sample also contains other DNA sequences that code for the same CDR3. J is TRBJ2-7 and V is TRBV7-2; no definite D call. CDR3 size: 14 residues. The V gene lost 1 base and the J gene lost 0 bases, with 7 bases spanning the gap. Germline CDR1 SGHTA, CDR2 FQGNSA. CDR3 protein: CASSLDPSSYEQYF. The CDR3 DNA reads TGTGCCAGCAGCTTAGATCCCAGCTCCTACGAGCAGTACTTC.

The J gene is TRBJ2-3, the V gene TRBV15; TRBD1 or TRBD2 may be the D gene (6 bases each). CDR1 and CDR2 (germline): LNHNV, YYDKDF (reference sequence). This CDR3 has 18 amino acids. Trimming stripped 4 bases from V and 1 base from J, with 21 bases between. The CDR3 is CATSTPFGGGVRTDTQYF. The DNA of the CDR3 is TGTGCCACCAGCACACCCTTCGGGGGCGGGGTTCGCACAGATACGCAGTATTTT.

The sample holds one count of this clone. The CDR3: CASSSGQGADTEAFF. CDR3 DNA sequence: TGTGCCAGCAGCTCAGGGCAGGGTGCGGACACTGAAGCTTTCTTT. The rearrangement uses TRBV7-9 and TRBJ1-1, with D possibly being TRBD1 (5 bases). CDR3 size: 15 residues. V was shortened by 4 bases and J by 3 bases, with 15 bases between the two germline ends. Germline V gives CDR1 SEHNR, CDR2 FQNEAQ (reference sequence).

This chain uses TRBV18 with TRBJ2-5; TRBD2 matches 11 bases. Germline assignment: CDR1 KGHSH and CDR2 LQKENI. The CDR3 loop spans 16 amino acids. Trimming removed 1 base from V and 4 bases from J; junction bases left unmatched: 5. The CDR3 reads CASSPQSLAGGETQYF. DNA of the CDR3: TGTGCCAGCTCACCACAGTCCCTAGCGGGAGGAGAGACCCAGTACTTC. The whole variable domain, filled in from reference TRBV18 and TRBJ2-5, reads NAGVMQNPRHLVRRRGQEARLRCSPMKGHSHVYWYRQLPEEGLKFMVYLQKENIIDESGMPKERFSAEFPKEGPSILRIQQVVRGDSAAYFCASSPQSLAGGETQYFGPGTRLLVL.

This clone was picked up one time. The V gene is TRBV29-1, the J gene TRBJ2-2, with 10 bases matching TRBD1. The germline gives CDR1 SQVTM, CDR2 ANQGSEA. The V gene end was trimmed by 6 bases and the J gene end by 5 bases; junction bases not matched to a gene: 0. The CDR3 is 12 amino acids. The CDR3 loop reads CSVGQGTGELFF. The DNA of the CDR3 is TGCAGCGTGGGACAGGGGACCGGGGAGCTGTTTTTT.

The chain recombines TRBV7-2 with TRBJ2-7; maybe TRBD2 (6 bases). CDR3 length: 15 residues. V was trimmed by 0 bases and J by 2 bases, leaving 11 bases between them. Germline V gene lookup returns CDR1 SGHTA and CDR2 FQGNSA. Written as DNA, the CDR3 is TGTGCCAGCAGCTTAGCGGGCGGGGCAACCTACGAGCAGTACTTC. Protein sequence: CASSLAGGATYEQYF.

The rearrangement joins TRBV18 to TRBJ1-2; D might be TRBD1 (6 bases). The germline V gene encodes CDR1 KGHSH and CDR2 LQKENI. This CDR3 region has 17 residues. V was clipped by 2 bases and J by 3 bases, with 19 bases between them. The CDR3 DNA reads TGTGCCAGCTCACCAGAGGATGGAGGGGGAGCTTACTATGGCTACACCTTC. It is translated as CASSPEDGGGAYYGYTF.

The rearrangement links TRBV2 to TRBJ1-2; TRBD1 is a possible D gene (6 bases). This CDR3 contains 13 residues. V lost 6 bases and J 8 bases, leaving 16 bases between the germline ends. Looked up from germline, CDR1 is SNHLY and CDR2 is FYNNEI. The DNA for the CDR3 is TGTGCCAGCAGCATCCAGGGGAGGTGGGGCTACACCTTC. This gives the protein CASSIQGRWGYTF.

This chain joins TRBV21-1 and TRBJ2-4; the table's D gene call, TRBD2, was not cross checked with the DNA. TRBV21-1 is annotated as a pseudogene. The CDR3 totals 17 residues. CDR3 sequence reads: CASSGRERSGLKNIQYF. The CDR3 DNA follows: TGTGCCAGCAGCGGACGAGAGCGGAGCGGTCTCAAAAACATTCAGTACTTC.

This rearrangement joins TRBV5-6 to TRBJ2-3; D might be TRBD1 or TRBD2, each matching 6 bases. The CDR3 consists of 14 residues. V shed 3 bases and J shed 4 bases, with 12 bases lying between them. Looked up from germline, CDR1 is SGHDT and CDR2 is YYEEEE. The CDR3, as DNA: TGTGCCAGCAGCTCCCGTAGGGGGGCAGATACGCAGTATTTT. Its translation is CASSSRRGADTQYF.

The chain links TRBV5-4 to TRBJ1-2; D not resolved. The CDR3 sequence is 12 residues long. Germline values: CDR1 SGHNT, CDR2 YYREEE (reference sequence). Deletions cut 2 bases from V and 7 bases from J, with 9 bases between. CDR3 coding DNA: TGTGCCAGCAGCTTTCCTAGCGGTGGCTACACCTTC. Residues: CASSFPSGGYTF.

The gene calls are TRBV4-3 and TRBJ2-7; 9 nucleotides agree with TRBD2. Unmatched junction bases numbered 4, after V lost 3 bases and J lost 4 bases. The germline CDR1 and CDR2 sequences are LGHNA and YSLEER. The CDR3 has 14 amino acids. The CDR3: CASSQGLAVYEQYF. The DNA for the CDR3 is TGCGCCAGCAGCCAGGGACTAGCAGTTTACGAGCAGTACTTC.

The J gene is TRBJ2-1, the V gene TRBV10-3; D remains unclear. The CDR3 sequence is 12 residues long. Germline CDR1 is ENHRY and CDR2 is SYGVKD. The V gene lost 1 base and the J gene lost 13 bases, with 11 bases spanning the gap. The CDR3 region is CAISELPSIQFF. DNA for the CDR3: TGTGCCATCAGTGAGTTACCTAGTATCCAGTTCTTC.

The J gene is TRBJ2-7, the V gene TRBV18; 9 bases map to TRBD1. The CDR3 loop spans 16 amino acids. Germline V gene data show CDR1 as KGHSH and CDR2 as LQKENI. With V trimmed by 6 bases and J by 7 bases, 16 bases remained unmatched. The CDR3 reads CASSRSSGTGRREQYF. The CDR3 nucleotides read TGTGCCAGCTCTCGCTCTTCCGGGACAGGGCGCCGGGAGCAGTACTTC.

The chain recombines TRBV19 with TRBJ2-1, with TRBD2 as a possible D gene (6 bases). V was cut by 7 bases and J by 10 bases, with 17 bases left in between. This CDR3 has 13 amino acids. Germline V gene data show CDR1 as LNHDA and CDR2 as SQIVND (reference sequence). The CDR3 region is CASNFGAGREQFF. Written as DNA, the CDR3 is TGTGCCAGTAATTTCGGAGCGGGTAGAGAGCAGTTCTTC.

The rearrangement links TRBV28 to TRBJ1-2; the D gene is possibly TRBD1 (5 bases). The CDR3 is 12 amino acids. Germline V CDR1 and CDR2: MDHEN, SYDVKM. The ends were cut back, 7 bases at V and 7 bases at J, with 13 bases in the middle. The CDR3 is CASNDRGSGYTF. CDR3 nucleotides: TGTGCCAGCAATGATAGGGGTTCTGGCTACACCTTC.

The V call is TRBV11-2, the J call TRBJ2-1; TRBD1 aligns across 12 bases. V lost 5 bases, J lost 7 bases, and 6 bases stayed unmatched. CDR3 length: 15 amino acids. CDR1 is SGHAT and CDR2 is FQNNGV in the germline V gene. The CDR3 region has the DNA TGTGCCAGCAGCCCGGGACAGGGGGCGTGGAATGAGCAGTTCTTC. Translating it yields CASSPGQGAWNEQFF.

This chain joins TRBV7-9 and TRBJ2-7, with TRBD1 identical over 10 bases. Germline lookup yields CDR1 SEHNR and CDR2 FQNEAQ (reference sequence). V gave up 6 bases and J gave up 6 bases; unmatched junction bases: 5. The length of the CDR3 is 13 residues. The CDR3 coding sequence is TGTGCCAGCAGTTCCGACAGGGGGCGCGAGCAGTACTTC. Residues: CASSSDRGREQYF.

This clone is a singleton in its sample. The J gene is TRBJ1-2, the V gene TRBV15, with 8 bases that match TRBD1. The CDR3 runs 16 residues. V lost 1 base and J lost 8; bases outside the gene matches: 12. Germline V gene sequence: CDR1 LNHNV, CDR2 YYDKDF (reference sequence). CDR3 DNA: TGTGCCACCAGCAGAGGGTTAAGACAGGGGAGGCAGGGCTACACCTTC. Residues: CATSRGLRQGRQGYTF.

The CDR3 region has the DNA TGTGCCAGCAGCTTGGCACAGGGGGGCTATGGCTACACCTTC. The encoded protein is CASSLAQGGYGYTF. The chain recombines TRBV7-9 with TRBJ1-2; 8 bases match TRBD1. Unmatched junction bases numbered 4, after V lost 3 bases and J lost 4 bases. Germline V gives CDR1 SEHNR, CDR2 FQNEAQ (reference sequence). This CDR3 is built from 14 residues.

The V and J genes are TRBV4-2 and TRBJ1-3; unclear D gene. The germline V gene encodes CDR1 LGHNA and CDR2 YNFKEQ. This CDR3 region has 15 residues. V lost 2 bases and J lost 0, with 8 bases in between. CDR3 nucleotide sequence: TGTGCCAGCAGCCAACACGGCAACTCTGGAAACACCATATATTTT. Amino acids: CASSQHGNSGNTIYF.